This T cell receptor beta chain stems from a study of T cell repertoires in cytomegalovirus infection. Overall study: Public TCR beta signature analysis indicated the presence of both CMV infection and matching HLA type.

TCRdb used MiXCR to reprocess the reads, holding one entry per CDR3 protein. The sample contains a few hundred thousand distinct CDR3 sequences, roughly 43% of which appear only once. J was trimmed by 6 bases and V by 6 bases; bases with no gene match: 9. CDR1 MNHEY and CDR2 SMNVEV come from the germline V gene (reference sequence). The CDR3 is made up of 14 amino acids. For this clonotype: What it binds is unknown.

Material: cultured PBMCs, obtained from culture after CMV antigen stimulation. The chain is built from TRBV27 and TRBJ2-5; 8 bases line up with TRBD1. This TCR was sampled from a human donor in good health (CMV status not recorded). Some clones in this sample may be carry-over from other donors' samples. CDR3 coding DNA: TGTGCCAGCAGGGTGGACAGGGTCGGGCAGACCCAGTACTTC. Protein: CASRVDRVGQTQYF.